The 7 T cell receptor beta chains below come from one sample, sequenced in a study of blood T cell repertoires in COVID-19. Repertoires were generated with immunoSEQ multiplex PCR, while TCRdb's copy carries only in-frame clones and drops some. Here the sample spans 250,000 or so clones, roughly 88% being singletons. Specimen: PBMCs or T cells enriched from blood (not recorded which). These receptor sequences come from a young woman who had been exposed to COVID-19.

The chain combines TRBV19 with TRBJ1-2; no reliable D call. From germline, CDR1 is LNHDA and CDR2 SQIVND (reference sequence). The CDR3 covers 12 residues. V was shortened by 8 bases and J by 9 bases, with 16 bases between the two germline ends. This CDR3 is CASWADLLSYTF. The DNA of the CDR3 is TGTGCCAGTTGGGCCGACCTTTTGAGCTACACCTTC.

The rearrangement links TRBV5-5 to TRBJ2-1, with 7 bases identical to TRBD2. Germline V gene data show CDR1 as SGHKS and CDR2 as YYEKEE (reference sequence). Trimming removed 3 bases from V and 3 bases from J; junction bases left unmatched: 9. This CDR3 comprises 16 residues. The CDR3 nucleotides read TGTGCCAGCAGCTCCTTACTAGCGAGAATCTACAATGAGCAGTTCTTC. Protein: CASSSLLARIYNEQFF. The full variable domain, with the rest looked up from reference TRBV5-5 and TRBJ2-1, is DAGVTQSPTHLIKTRGQQVTLRCSPISGHKSVSWYQQVLGQGPQFIFQYYEKEERGRGNFPDRFSARQFPNYSSELNVNALLLGDSALYLCASSSLLARIYNEQFFGPGTRLTVL.

V is TRBV30 and J is TRBJ1-1; no clear D gene. Per germline, CDR1 GTSNPN and CDR2 SVGIG (reference sequence). With 7 bases removed from V and 0 bases from J, the gap between germline ends came to 12 bases. The CDR3 covers 13 residues. The CDR3 loop reads CAFARSLNTEAFF. In nucleotides, the CDR3 is TGTGCCTTTGCGAGGTCTCTGAACACTGAAGCTTTCTTT.

The rearrangement joins TRBV7-6 to TRBJ2-2; 9 bases are a match to TRBD2. Per germline, CDR1 SGHVS and CDR2 FNYEAQ. Losses at the gene ends were 1 base for V and 3 bases for J; bases not matched to a gene: 3. There are 16 residues in the CDR3. The CDR3 DNA follows: TGTGCCAGCAGCTTAGTAGCGGGAGTCGACACCGGGGAGCTGTTTTTT. Translation: CASSLVAGVDTGELFF.

The chain combines TRBV9 with TRBJ2-5; TRBD2 might be the D (5 bases). Looked up from germline, CDR1 is SGDLS and CDR2 is YYNGEE. Between the trimmed V and J ends, which lost 4 bases and 5 bases, there was a span of 15 bases. The CDR3 spans 14 residues. The CDR3 is CASSTSTGKETQYF. The DNA of the CDR3 is TGTGCCAGCAGCACAAGTACCGGGAAGGAGACCCAGTACTTC. Supplemented by reference TRBV9 and TRBJ2-5, the full variable domain reads DSGVTQTPKHLITATGQRVTLRCSPRSGDLSVYWYQQSLDQGLQFLIQYYNGEERAKGNILERFSAQQFPDLHSELNLSSLELGDSALYFCASSTSTGKETQYFGPGTRLLVL.

The chain employs TRBV5-1 and TRBJ2-1, with TRBD2 matching over 8 bases. Per germline, CDR1 SGHRS and CDR2 YFSETQ. V shed 2 bases and J 2 bases; nucleotides not matched to a gene: 24. CDR3 size: 22 residues. Written as DNA, the CDR3 is TGCGCCAGCAGCTTTGTACAGCCTCCGGGACTAGTTCGTAGGATTGCCTACAATGAGCAGTTCTTC. This sequence encodes CASSFVQPPGLVRRIAYNEQFF.

The V gene is TRBV27, the J gene TRBJ2-7, with TRBD2 matching 7 bases. Germline trimming cut 3 bases from V and 4 bases from J; bases unmatched to any gene: 6. The CDR3 loop spans 14 amino acids. CDR1 is MNHEY, CDR2 SMNVEV, per germline (reference sequence). The CDR3 spells CASSFTGTTYEQYF. For the CDR3, the DNA is TGTGCCAGCAGTTTTACCGGGACTACATACGAGCAGTACTTC.